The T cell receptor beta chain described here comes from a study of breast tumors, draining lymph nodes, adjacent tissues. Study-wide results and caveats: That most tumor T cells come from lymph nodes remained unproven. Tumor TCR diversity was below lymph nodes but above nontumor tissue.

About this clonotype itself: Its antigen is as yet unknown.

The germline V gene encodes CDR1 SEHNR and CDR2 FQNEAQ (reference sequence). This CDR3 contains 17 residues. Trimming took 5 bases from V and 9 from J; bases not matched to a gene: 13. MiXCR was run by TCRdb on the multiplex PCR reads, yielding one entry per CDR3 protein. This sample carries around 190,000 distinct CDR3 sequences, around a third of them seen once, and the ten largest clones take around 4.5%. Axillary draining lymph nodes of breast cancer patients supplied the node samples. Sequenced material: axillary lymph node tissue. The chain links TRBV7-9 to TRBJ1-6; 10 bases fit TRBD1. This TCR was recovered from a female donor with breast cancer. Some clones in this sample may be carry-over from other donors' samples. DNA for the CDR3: TGTGCCAGCAGCCCGGGACAGGGGCACGGAAACACTTCACCCCTCCACTTT. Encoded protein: CASSPGQGHGNTSPLHF.